The text below deals with one TCR beta chain. What it recognizes is unknown. This entry belongs to a study of pediatric ulcerative colitis. This CDR3 is 13 amino acids long. Germline V gene lookup returns CDR1 LNHDA and CDR2 SQIVND (reference sequence). V was shortened by 6 bases and J by 4 bases, with 9 bases between the two germline ends. Method: immunoSEQ multiplex PCR; TCRdb's copy keeps in-frame clones and lacks some. The repertoire has approximately 17,000 clones, around 80% of them found once; the top ten carry just over 7.5%. Broader study findings: In rectum, acute severe colitis had expanded clones and less diversity.

Rectal tissue came from one to two pinch biopsies taken at colonoscopy. This sequence joins TRBV19 and TRBJ1-4; unclear D gene. Sequenced input: gut tissue. The source of this sequence is a boy aged 5-17 years who was a control in a study of pediatric ulcerative colitis. CDR3 coding DNA: TGTGCCAGTAGCGATAGTTATAATGAAAAACTGTTTTTT. This codes for CASSDSYNEKLFF. Using reference TRBV19 and TRBJ1-4 for the parts outside the CDR3, the full variable domain is DGGITQSPKYLFRKEGQNVTLSCEQNLNHDAMYWYRQDPGQGLRLIYYSQIVNDFQKGDIAEGYSVSREKKESFPLTVTSAQKNPTAFYLCASSDSYNEKLFFGSGTQLSVL.